This record concerns one T cell receptor (beta chain) sequence. As processed by the authors: Reference gene primer amplification gave nucleated cell count estimates. The protocol was immunoSEQ multiplex PCR, while the TCRdb copy is restricted to in-frame clones and leaves out a portion. That table is the source of V, J and clone size, and D and trimming were worked out from the DNA. This table holds over 70,000 clones, roughly 88% found once. The data stem from a study of blood T cell repertoires in COVID-19. Whole-study context: The samples span acute and convalescent COVID-19 from the United States, Italy and Spain. Sample material is recorded as cDNA or gDNA derived from T cells, B-cell-depleted T cells, or PBMCs.

This receptor was taken from an elderly woman with acute or convalescent COVID-19. Sequenced material: peripheral blood.

CDR3 in amino acids: CASSIDDRTDVTQYF. CDR3 DNA sequence: TGTGCCAGTAGTATAGATGATCGGACAGACGTGACCCAGTACTTC. The V call is TRBV19, the J call TRBJ2-5, with D possibly TRBD1 on 6 matching bases. Germline V gene lookup returns CDR1 LNHDA and CDR2 SQIVND (reference sequence). The V gene lost 0 bases and the J gene lost 7 bases, with 15 bases spanning the gap. This CDR3 is built from 15 residues.